The clone carrying this TCR beta chain was observed a few times. What it binds is unknown. CDR1 is MDHEN, CDR2 SYDVKM, per germline. The length of the CDR3 is 15 residues. J gave up 2 bases and V 5 bases, and 6 bases lay outside the gene matches. The record originates from a study of CD8 T cells in Susac syndrome. Findings of the study overall: As the study acknowledged, the number of individuals in its TCR sequencing and HLA analysis was relatively small.

The RNA, roughly 0.45 to 1 ug, was put through reverse transcription using random hexamers. TCRdb passed the immunoSEQ multiplex PCR reads through MiXCR, listing each CDR3 protein once. The sample holds some 260,000 distinct CDR3 sequences, over 85% seen once. This sequence originates from a human donor with multiple sclerosis. The V and J genes are TRBV28 and TRBJ2-3, with 8 bases lining up with TRBD2. What was sequenced was CD4+ T cells from PBMCs. The CDR3 DNA is TGTGCCAGCAGTACTCGCGGGGGGACCACAGATACGCAGTATTTT. As protein: CASSTRGGTTDTQYF.